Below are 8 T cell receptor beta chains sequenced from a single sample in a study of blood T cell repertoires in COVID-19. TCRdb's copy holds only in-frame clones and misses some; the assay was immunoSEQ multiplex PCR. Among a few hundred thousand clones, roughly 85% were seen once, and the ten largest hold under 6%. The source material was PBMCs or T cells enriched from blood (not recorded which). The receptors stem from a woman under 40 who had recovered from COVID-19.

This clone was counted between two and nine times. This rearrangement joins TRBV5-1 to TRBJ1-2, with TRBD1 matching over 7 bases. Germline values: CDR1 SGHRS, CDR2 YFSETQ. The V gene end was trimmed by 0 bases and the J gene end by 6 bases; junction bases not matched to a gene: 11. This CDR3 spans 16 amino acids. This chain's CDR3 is CASSLVRATGKNGYTF. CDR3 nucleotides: TGCGCCAGCAGCTTGGTTCGCGCGACAGGGAAGAATGGCTACACCTTC. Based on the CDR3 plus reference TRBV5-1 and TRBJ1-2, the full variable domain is KAGVTQTPRYLIKTRGQQVTLSCSPISGHRSVSWYQQTPGQGLQFLFEYFSETQRNKGNFPGRFSGRQFSNSRSEMNVSTLELGDSALYLCASSLVRATGKNGYTFGSGTRLTVV.

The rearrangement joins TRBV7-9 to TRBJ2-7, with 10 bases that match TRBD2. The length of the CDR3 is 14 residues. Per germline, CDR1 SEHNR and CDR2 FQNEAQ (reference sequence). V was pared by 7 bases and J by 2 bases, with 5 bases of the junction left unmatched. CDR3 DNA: TGTGCCAGCACCGGGACTAGCGTTGCCTACGAGCAGTACTTC. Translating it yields CASTGTSVAYEQYF.

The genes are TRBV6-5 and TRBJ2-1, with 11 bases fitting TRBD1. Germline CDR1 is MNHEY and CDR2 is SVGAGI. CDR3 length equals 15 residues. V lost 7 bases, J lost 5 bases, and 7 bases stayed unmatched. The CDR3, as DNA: TGTGCCAGCACCAGGACAGGGGGCGCCCACAATGAGCAGTTCTTC. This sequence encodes CASTRTGGAHNEQFF.

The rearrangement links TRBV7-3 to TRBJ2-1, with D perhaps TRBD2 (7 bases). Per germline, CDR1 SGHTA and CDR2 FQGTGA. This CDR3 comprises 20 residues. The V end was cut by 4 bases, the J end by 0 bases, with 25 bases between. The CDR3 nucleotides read TGTGCCAGCAGCTACGTTGGGTGGGCGGGGGCCGCTTCCTCCTACAATGAGCAGTTCTTC. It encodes CASSYVGWAGAASSYNEQFF.

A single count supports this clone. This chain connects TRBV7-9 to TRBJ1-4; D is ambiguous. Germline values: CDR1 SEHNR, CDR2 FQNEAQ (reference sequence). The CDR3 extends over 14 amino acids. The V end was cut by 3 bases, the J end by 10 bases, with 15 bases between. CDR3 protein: CASSFFQAEGKLFF. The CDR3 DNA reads TGTGCCAGCAGCTTTTTCCAGGCCGAGGGAAAACTGTTTTTT.

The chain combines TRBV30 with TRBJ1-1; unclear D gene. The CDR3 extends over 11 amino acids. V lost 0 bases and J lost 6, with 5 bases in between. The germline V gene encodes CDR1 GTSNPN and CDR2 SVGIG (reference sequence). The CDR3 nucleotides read TGTGCCTGGAGTGTCATTTCTGAAGCTTTCTTT. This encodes CAWSVISEAFF.

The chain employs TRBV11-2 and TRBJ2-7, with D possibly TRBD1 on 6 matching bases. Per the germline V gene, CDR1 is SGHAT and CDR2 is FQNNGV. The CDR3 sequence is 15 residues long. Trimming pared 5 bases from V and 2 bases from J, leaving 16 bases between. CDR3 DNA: TGTGCCAGCAGCACGCACAGGGAGAGGGCCTACGAGCAGTACTTC. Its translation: CASSTHRERAYEQYF.

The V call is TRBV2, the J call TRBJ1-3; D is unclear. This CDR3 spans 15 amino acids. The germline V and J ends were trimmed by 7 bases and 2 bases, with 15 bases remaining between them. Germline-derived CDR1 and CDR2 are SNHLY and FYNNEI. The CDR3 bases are TGTGCCAGCAAGGAGACCCTGTCGGCTGGAAACACCATATATTTT. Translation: CASKETLSAGNTIYF.